This entry features one T cell receptor (beta chain) sequence. TCRdb ran MiXCR on the RT-PCR reads and lists one entry per CDR3 protein. The sample has about 680,000 distinct CDR3 sequences; about 14% are singletons. With 2 bases removed from V and 7 bases from J, the gap between germline ends came to 14 bases. This CDR3 contains 15 residues. Sequencing input: memory CD4+ T cells from blood. This TCR was sampled from a female donor in good health, serving as a healthy control. V is TRBV12-3 or TRBV12-4 and J is TRBJ1-4; D may be TRBD1 (5 bases). This CDR3 reads CASSLRGRAGEKLFF. In nucleotides, the CDR3 is TGTGCCAGCAGTTTAAGGGGCAGGGCGGGTGAAAAACTGTTTTTT.